This TCR beta chain was captured by sequencing in a study of regulatory T cells in long-lasting Graves disease. Through Arm-PCR of CDR3 regions and iRepertoire HTBI primers, TCR beta libraries were built. As originally analysed: Taken together, the samples had around 60 TRBV and 13 to 15 TRBJ segments identified. TCRdb redid the calling of the multiplex PCR reads with MiXCR, one entry per CDR3 protein. TCRdb, not the original authors, processed these V and J calls. The table lists 370,000 or so distinct CDR3 sequences, 16% of them singletons. The CDR3 has 12 residues. Per the germline V gene, CDR1 is GTSNPN and CDR2 is SVGIG (reference sequence). V was shortened by 2 bases and J by 10 bases, with 12 bases between the two germline ends. Time point: newly diagnosed GD, antithyroid drugs for less than 3 months. RNA extracted from PBMCs served as the sequencing template. These data also featured in a second study, about T cells in Graves' hyperthyroidism and ophthalmopathy. That report notes: During a first-round RT-PCR of the TCR CDR3, the HTBI primer set was used.

Specimen: peripheral blood mononuclear cells (PBMCs), collected at new diagnosis, from a patient treated with antithyroid drugs. The gene calls are TRBV30 and TRBJ2-1; D ambiguous. The source is a woman under 30 with Graves disease. The CDR3 reads CAWSSMAGEQFF. The CDR3 nucleotides read TGTGCCTGGAGTTCCATGGCCGGGGAGCAGTTCTTC.